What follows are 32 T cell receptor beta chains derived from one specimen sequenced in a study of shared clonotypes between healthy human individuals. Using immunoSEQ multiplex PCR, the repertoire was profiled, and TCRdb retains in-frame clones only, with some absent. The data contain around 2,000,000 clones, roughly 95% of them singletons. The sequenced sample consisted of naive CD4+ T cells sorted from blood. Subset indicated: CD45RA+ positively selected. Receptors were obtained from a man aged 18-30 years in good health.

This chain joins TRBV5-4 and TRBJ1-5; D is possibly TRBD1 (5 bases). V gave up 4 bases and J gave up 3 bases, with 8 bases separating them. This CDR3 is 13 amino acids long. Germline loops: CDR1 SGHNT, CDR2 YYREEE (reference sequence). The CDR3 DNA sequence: TGTGCCAGCAGCGGGGACCCCAATCAGCCCCAGCATTTT. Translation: CASSGDPNQPQHF. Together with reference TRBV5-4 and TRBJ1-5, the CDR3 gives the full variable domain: ETGVTQSPTHLIKTRGQQVTLRCSSQSGHNTVSWYQQALGQGPQFIFQYYREEENGRGNFPPRFSGLQFPNYSSELNVNALELDDSALYLCASSGDPNQPQHFGDGTRLSIL.

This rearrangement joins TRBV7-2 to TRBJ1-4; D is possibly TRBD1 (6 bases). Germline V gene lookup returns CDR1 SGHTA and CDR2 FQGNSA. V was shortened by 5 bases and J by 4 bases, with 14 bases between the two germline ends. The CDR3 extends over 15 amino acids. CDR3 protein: CASSPRGGLNEKLFF. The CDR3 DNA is TGTGCCAGCAGCCCTAGAGGGGGGCTTAATGAAAAACTGTTTTTT.

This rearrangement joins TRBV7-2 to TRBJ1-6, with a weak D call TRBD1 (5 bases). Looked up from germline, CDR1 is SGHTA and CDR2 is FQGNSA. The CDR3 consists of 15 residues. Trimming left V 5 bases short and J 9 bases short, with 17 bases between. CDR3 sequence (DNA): TGTGCCAGCAGCCCACCACAGGCGACCGGTTCACCCCTCCACTTT. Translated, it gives CASSPPQATGSPLHF.

For the CDR3, the DNA is TGTGCCAGCAGTGCTATGGGGACCGCGAATGAAAAACTGTTTTTT. The encoded protein is CASSAMGTANEKLFF. V gene TRBV6-4 combines with J gene TRBJ1-4, with a possible D match to TRBD1 (5 bases). Germline V CDR1 and CDR2: MRHNA, SNTAGT. Trimming left V 4 bases short and J 5 bases short, with 14 bases between. This CDR3 has 15 residues.

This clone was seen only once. The CDR3 loop is CASSSPSSGRIEQYF. The CDR3 bases are TGTGCCAGCAGCTCTCCTTCTAGCGGGAGAATCGAGCAGTACTTC. V gene TRBV5-4 combines with J gene TRBJ2-7; 10 bases map to TRBD2. Trimming removed 3 bases from V and 6 bases from J; junction bases left unmatched: 9. The CDR3 is 15 residues long. Germline CDR1 is SGHNT and CDR2 is YYREEE (reference sequence).

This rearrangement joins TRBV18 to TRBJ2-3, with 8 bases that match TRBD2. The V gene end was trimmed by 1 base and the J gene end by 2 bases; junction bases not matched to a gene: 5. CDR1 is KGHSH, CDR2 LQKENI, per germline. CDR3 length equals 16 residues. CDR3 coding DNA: TGTGCCAGCTCACCACGGACTAGCTCCGACACAGATACGCAGTATTTT. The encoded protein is CASSPRTSSDTDTQYF.

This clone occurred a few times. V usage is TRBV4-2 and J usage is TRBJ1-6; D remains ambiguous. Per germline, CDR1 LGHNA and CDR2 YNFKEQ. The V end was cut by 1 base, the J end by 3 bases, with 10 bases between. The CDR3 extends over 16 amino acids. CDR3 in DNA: TGTGCCAGCAGCCAAGTGGACGGTAACTATAATTCACCCCTCCACTTT. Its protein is CASSQVDGNYNSPLHF.

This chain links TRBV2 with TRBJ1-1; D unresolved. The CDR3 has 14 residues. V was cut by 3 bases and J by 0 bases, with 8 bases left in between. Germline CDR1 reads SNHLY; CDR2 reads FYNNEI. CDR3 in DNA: TGTGCCAGCAGTGACGATTACTTGAACACTGAAGCTTTCTTT. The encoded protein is CASSDDYLNTEAFF.

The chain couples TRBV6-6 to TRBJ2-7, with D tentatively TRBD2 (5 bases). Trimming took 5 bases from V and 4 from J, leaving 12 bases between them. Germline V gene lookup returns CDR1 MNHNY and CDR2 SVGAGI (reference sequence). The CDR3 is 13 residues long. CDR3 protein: CASSVGRQYEQYF. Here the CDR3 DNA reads TGTGCCAGCAGTGTGGGGAGACAATACGAGCAGTACTTC.

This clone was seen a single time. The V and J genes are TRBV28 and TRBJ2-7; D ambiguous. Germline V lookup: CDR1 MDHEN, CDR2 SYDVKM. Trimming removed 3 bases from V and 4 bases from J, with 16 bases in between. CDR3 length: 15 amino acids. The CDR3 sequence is CASSLVGQAGYEQYF. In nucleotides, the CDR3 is TGTGCCAGCAGTTTGGTCGGGCAGGCAGGTTACGAGCAGTACTTC.

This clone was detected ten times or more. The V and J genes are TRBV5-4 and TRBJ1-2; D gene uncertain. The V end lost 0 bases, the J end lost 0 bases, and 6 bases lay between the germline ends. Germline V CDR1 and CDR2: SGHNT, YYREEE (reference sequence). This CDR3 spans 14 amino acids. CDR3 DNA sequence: TGTGCCAGCAGCTTGGCGCAGGCTAACTATGGCTACACCTTC. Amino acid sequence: CASSLAQANYGYTF.

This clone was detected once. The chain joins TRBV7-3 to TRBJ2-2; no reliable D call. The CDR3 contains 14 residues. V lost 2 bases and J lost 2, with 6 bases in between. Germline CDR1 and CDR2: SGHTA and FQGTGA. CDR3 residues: CASSLDSNTGELFF. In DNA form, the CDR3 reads TGTGCCAGCAGCTTAGACTCAAACACCGGGGAGCTGTTTTTT.

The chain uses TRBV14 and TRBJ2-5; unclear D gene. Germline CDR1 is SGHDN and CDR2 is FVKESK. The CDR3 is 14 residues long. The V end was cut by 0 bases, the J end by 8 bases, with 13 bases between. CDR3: CASSQDLLLGTQYF. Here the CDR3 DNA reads TGTGCCAGCAGCCAAGATCTACTCCTAGGTACCCAGTACTTC.

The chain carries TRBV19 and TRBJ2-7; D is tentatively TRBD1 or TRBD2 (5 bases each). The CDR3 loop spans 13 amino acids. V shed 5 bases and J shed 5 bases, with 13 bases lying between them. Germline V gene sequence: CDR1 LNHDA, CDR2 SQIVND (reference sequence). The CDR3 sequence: CASSASRGDEQYF. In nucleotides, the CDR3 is TGTGCCAGTAGTGCCTCCCGGGGCGACGAGCAGTACTTC.

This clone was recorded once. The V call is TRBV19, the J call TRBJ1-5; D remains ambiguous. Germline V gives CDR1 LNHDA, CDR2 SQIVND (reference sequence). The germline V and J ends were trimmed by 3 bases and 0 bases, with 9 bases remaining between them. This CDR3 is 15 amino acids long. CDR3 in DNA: TGTGCCAGTAGTATCCGGAAACCTAGCAATCAGCCCCAGCATTTT. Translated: CASSIRKPSNQPQHF.

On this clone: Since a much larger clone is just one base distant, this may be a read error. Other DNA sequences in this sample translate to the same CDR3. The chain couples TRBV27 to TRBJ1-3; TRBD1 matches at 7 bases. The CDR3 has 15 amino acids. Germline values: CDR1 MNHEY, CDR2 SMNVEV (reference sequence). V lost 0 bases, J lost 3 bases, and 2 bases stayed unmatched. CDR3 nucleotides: TGTGCCAGCAGTTTATCTGGGACAGTTGGAAACACCATATATTTT. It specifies CASSLSGTVGNTIYF.

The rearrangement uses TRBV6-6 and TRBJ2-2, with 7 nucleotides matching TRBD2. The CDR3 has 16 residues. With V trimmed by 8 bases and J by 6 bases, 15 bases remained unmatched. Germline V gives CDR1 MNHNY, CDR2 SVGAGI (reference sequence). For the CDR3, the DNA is TGTGCCAGCCATTTAATACTAGCGACTGATCCCGGGGAGCTGTTTTTT. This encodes CASHLILATDPGELFF.

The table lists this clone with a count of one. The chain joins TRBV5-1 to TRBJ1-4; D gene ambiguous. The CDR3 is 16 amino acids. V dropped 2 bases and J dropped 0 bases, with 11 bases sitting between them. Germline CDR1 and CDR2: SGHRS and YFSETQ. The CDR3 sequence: CASSLGSLATNEKLFF. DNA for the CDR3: TGCGCCAGCAGCTTAGGCAGTCTTGCAACTAATGAAAAACTGTTTTTT.

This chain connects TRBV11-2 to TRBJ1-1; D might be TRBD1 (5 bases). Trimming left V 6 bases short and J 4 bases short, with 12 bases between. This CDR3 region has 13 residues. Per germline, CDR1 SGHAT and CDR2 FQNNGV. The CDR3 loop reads CASRRVGGTEAFF. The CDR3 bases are TGTGCCAGCAGACGAGTGGGGGGCACTGAAGCTTTCTTT.

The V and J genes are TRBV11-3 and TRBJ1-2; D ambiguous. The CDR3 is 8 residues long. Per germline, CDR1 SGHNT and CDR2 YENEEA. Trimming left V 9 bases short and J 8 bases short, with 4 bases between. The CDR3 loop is CARFGYTF. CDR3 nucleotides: TGTGCCAGGTTCGGCTACACCTTC.

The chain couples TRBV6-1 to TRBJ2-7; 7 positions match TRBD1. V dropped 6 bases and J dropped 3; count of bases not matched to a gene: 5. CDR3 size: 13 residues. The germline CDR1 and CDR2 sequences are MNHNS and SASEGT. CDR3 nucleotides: TGTGCCAGCAGGGATTCAGGGGGCTACGAGCAGTACTTC. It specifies CASRDSGGYEQYF.

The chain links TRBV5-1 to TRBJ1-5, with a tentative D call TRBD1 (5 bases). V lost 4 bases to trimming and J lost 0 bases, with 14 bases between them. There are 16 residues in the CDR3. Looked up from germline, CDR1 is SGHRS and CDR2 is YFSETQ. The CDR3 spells CASSEGPNNSNQPQHF. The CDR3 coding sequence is TGCGCCAGCAGCGAGGGACCTAACAATAGCAATCAGCCCCAGCATTTT.

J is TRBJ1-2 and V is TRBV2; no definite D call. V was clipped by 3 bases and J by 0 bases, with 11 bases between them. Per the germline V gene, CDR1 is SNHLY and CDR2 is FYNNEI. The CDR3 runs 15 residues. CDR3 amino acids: CASSDAPVPNYGYTF. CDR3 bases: TGTGCCAGCAGTGATGCGCCAGTACCTAACTATGGCTACACCTTC. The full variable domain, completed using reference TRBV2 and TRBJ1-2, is EPEVTQTPSHQVTQMGQEVILRCVPISNHLYFYWYRQILGQKVEFLVSFYNNEISEKSEIFDDQFSVERPDGSNFTLKIRSTKLEDSAMYFCASSDAPVPNYGYTFGSGTRLTVV.

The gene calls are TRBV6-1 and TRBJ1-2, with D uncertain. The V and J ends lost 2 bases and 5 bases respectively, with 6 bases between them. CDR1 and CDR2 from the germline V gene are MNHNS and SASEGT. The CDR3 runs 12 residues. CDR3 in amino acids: CASSEPLYGYTF. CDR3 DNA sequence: TGTGCCAGCAGTGAACCCCTATATGGCTACACCTTC.

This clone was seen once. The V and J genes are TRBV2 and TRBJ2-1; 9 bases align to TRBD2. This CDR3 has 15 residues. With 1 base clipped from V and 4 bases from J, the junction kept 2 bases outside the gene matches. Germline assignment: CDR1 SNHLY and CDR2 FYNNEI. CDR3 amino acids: CASSEVSGGYNEQFF. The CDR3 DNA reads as TGTGCCAGCAGTGAAGTTAGCGGGGGTTACAATGAGCAGTTCTTC.

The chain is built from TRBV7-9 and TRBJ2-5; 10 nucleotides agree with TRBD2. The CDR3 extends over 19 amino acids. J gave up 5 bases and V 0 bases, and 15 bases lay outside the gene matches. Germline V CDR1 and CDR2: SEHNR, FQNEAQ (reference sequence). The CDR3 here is CASSLALASGGLLQETQYF. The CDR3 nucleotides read TGTGCCAGCAGCTTAGCGTTGGCTAGCGGGGGCTTGCTCCAGGAGACCCAGTACTTC.

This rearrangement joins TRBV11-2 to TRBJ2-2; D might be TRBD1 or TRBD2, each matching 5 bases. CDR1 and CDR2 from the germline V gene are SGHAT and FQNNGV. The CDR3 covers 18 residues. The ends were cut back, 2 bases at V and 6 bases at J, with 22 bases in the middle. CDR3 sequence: CASSLIIIGQGVSGELFF. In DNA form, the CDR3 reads TGTGCCAGCAGCTTAATTATTATTGGGCAGGGAGTCTCCGGGGAGCTGTTTTTT.

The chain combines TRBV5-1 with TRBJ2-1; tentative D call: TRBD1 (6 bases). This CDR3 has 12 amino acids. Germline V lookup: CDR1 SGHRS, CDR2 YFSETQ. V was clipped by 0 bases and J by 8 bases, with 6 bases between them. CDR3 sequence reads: CASSLDRDEQFF. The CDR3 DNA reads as TGCGCCAGCAGCTTGGACAGGGATGAGCAGTTCTTC. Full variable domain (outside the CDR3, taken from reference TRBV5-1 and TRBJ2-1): KAGVTQTPRYLIKTRGQQVTLSCSPISGHRSVSWYQQTPGQGLQFLFEYFSETQRNKGNFPGRFSGRQFSNSRSEMNVSTLELGDSALYLCASSLDRDEQFFGPGTRLTVL.

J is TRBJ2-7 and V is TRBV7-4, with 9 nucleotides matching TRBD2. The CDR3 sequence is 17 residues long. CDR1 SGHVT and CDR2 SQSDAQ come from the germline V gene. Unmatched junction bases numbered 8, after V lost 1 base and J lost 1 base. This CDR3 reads CASSLGAGGEPSYEQYF. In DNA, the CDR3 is TGTGCCAGCAGCTTAGGGGCGGGAGGGGAACCTTCCTACGAGCAGTACTTC.

CDR3 sequence: CASSPGGTEAFF. CDR3 DNA sequence: TGTGCCAGCAGTCCAGGGGGGACTGAAGCTTTCTTT. The chain links TRBV2 to TRBJ1-1, with 7 nucleotides matching TRBD1. Trimming at V came to 5 bases and at J to 5 bases, leaving 2 bases not matched to a gene. The germline V gene encodes CDR1 SNHLY and CDR2 FYNNEI. The CDR3 consists of 12 residues.

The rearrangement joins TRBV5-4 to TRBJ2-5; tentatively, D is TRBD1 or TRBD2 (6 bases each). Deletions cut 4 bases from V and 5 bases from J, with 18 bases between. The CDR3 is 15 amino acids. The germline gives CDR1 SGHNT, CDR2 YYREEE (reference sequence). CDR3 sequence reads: CASSPRGGMSETQYF. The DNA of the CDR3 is TGTGCCAGCAGCCCTCGAGGGGGGATGAGTGAGACCCAGTACTTC.

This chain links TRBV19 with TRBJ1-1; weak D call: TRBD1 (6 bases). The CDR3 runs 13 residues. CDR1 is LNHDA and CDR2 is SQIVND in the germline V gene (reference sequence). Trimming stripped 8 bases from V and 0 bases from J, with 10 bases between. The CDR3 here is CASGDRLNTEAFF. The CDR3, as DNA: TGTGCCAGTGGTGACAGGTTGAACACTGAAGCTTTCTTT.